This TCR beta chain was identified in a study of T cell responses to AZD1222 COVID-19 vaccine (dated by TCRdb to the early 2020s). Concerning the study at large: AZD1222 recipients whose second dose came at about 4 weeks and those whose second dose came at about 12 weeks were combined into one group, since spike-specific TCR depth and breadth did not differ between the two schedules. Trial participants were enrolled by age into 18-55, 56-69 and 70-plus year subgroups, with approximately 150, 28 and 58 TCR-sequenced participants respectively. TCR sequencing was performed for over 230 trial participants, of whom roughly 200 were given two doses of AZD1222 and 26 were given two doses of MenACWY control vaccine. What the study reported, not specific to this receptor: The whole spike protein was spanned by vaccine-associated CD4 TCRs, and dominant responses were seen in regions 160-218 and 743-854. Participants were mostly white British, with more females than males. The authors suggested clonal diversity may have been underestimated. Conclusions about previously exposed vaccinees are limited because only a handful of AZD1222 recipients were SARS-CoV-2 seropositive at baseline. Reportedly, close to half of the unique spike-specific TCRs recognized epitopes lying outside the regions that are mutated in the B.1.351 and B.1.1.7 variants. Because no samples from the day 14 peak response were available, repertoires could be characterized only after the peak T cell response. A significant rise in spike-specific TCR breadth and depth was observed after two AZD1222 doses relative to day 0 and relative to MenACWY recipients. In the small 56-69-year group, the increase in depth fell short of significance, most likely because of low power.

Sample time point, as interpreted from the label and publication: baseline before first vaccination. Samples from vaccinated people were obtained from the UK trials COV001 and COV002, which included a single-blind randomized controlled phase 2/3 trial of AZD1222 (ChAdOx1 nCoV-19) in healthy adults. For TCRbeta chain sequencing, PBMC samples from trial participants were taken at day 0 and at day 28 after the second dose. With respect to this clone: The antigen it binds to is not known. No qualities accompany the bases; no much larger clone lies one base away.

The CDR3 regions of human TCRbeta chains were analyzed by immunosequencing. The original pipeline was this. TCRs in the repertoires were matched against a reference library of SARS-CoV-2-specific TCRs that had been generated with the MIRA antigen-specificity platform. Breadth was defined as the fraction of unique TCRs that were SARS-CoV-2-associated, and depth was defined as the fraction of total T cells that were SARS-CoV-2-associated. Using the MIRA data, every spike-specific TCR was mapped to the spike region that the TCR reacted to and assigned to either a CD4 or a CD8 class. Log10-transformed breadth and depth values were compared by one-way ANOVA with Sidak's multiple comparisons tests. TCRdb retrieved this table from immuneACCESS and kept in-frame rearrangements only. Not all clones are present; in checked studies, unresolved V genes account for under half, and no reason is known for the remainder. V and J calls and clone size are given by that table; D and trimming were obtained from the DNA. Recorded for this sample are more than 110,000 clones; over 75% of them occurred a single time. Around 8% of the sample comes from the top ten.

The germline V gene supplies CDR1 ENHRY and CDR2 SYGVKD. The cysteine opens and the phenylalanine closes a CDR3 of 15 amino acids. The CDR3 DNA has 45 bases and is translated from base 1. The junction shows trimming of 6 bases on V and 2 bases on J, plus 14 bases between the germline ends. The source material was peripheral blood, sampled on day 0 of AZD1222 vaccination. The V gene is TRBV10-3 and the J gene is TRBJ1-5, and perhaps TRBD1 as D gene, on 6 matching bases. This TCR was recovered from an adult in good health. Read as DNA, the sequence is TGTGCCATCAGCACAGGGTGGGAGGGCAATCAGCCCCAGCATTTT. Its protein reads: CAISTGWEGNQPQHF.